These 11 T cell receptor beta chains share one sample of origin, sequenced in a study of control samples from healthy donors and cancer patients. TCRdb's copy holds only in-frame clones and misses some; the assay was immunoSEQ multiplex PCR. Of 30,000 to 40,000 clones listed, about 93% were seen once; the top ten hold 1.7%. Sequences were obtained from PBMCs. These receptors were obtained from a man between 40 and 49 years old with colorectal cancer.

The V call is TRBV5-4, the J call TRBJ2-7; 7 bases fit TRBD2. From germline, CDR1 is SGHNT and CDR2 YYREEE (reference sequence). The ends lost 6 bases at V and 6 bases at J; junction bases unmatched: 12. This CDR3 region has 14 residues. CDR3 nucleotide sequence: TGTGCCAGCACTCACACGGGGGGAAAACTCGAGCAGTACTTC. Amino acid sequence: CASTHTGGKLEQYF.

The chain uses TRBV6-5 and TRBJ1-3; 10 positions agree with TRBD1. The trim removed 2 bases at V and 4 bases at J, leaving 5 bases unmatched. Germline V gene data show CDR1 as MNHEY and CDR2 as SVGAGI. The CDR3 is 16 amino acids. CDR3 coding DNA: TGTGCCAGCAGTTACGACAGGGGGCTCTCGGGAAACACCATATATTTT. This sequence encodes CASSYDRGLSGNTIYF.

In this sample, this clone turned up once. The chain recombines TRBV14 with TRBJ2-3, with 7 bases matching TRBD2. Germline lookup yields CDR1 SGHDN and CDR2 FVKESK. V gave up 2 bases and J gave up 6 bases; unmatched junction bases: 8. The CDR3 consists of 15 residues. CDR3 DNA: TGTGCCAGCAGCCAAATGCGGGGGATTGGGGATACGCAGTATTTT. It specifies CASSQMRGIGDTQYF.

The chain is built from TRBV9 and TRBJ2-5, with 8 positions matching TRBD2. In germline, CDR1 is SGDLS, CDR2 YYNGEE. This CDR3 is built from 14 residues. V shed 2 bases and J 4 bases; nucleotides not matched to a gene: 4. The CDR3 DNA sequence: TGTGCCAGCAGCGTCGGGAGGGTTCGAGAGACCCAGTACTTC. Its translation: CASSVGRVRETQYF.

The genes are TRBV6-4 and TRBJ2-3; D might be TRBD1 (5 bases). CDR1 MRHNA and CDR2 SNTAGT come from the germline V gene. The CDR3 has 13 amino acids. Trimming left V 4 bases short and J 4 bases short, with 9 bases between. This CDR3 reads CASSVDSADTQYF. For the CDR3, the DNA is TGTGCCAGCAGTGTAGACAGTGCAGATACGCAGTATTTT.

V and J are TRBV3-1 (or the pseudogene TRBV3-2) and TRBJ1-6; tentative D call: TRBD1 (6 bases). Per germline, CDR1 LGHDT and CDR2 YNNKEL (reference sequence). Between the trimmed V and J ends, which lost 3 bases and 7 bases, there was a span of 13 bases. CDR3 size: 15 residues. This CDR3 reads CASSQGGGQNSPLHF. The CDR3 DNA reads as TGTGCCAGCAGCCAGGGTGGGGGGCAAAATTCACCCCTCCACTTT.

This chain uses TRBV30 with TRBJ2-3, with TRBD1 as a possible D gene (5 bases). V was trimmed by 4 bases and J by 4 bases, leaving 12 bases between them. Per germline, CDR1 GTSNPN and CDR2 SVGIG (reference sequence). The CDR3 sequence is 13 residues long. DNA for the CDR3: TGTGCCTGGAAAAGTGGCAGGGCAGATACGCAGTATTTT. Encoded protein: CAWKSGRADTQYF.

This clone was seen a single time. The chain recombines TRBV5-6 with TRBJ1-5; a weak D match, TRBD1 (6 bases). The CDR3 spans 16 residues. CDR1 and CDR2 (germline): SGHDT, YYEEEE. Trimming took 1 base from V and 5 from J, leaving 16 bases between them. CDR3 in DNA: TGTGCCAGCAGCTTGTTCCTCAGGGGCGAGGATCAGCCCCAGCATTTT. Translating it yields CASSLFLRGEDQPQHF.

This sequence joins TRBV6-5 and TRBJ1-1; D remains ambiguous. This CDR3 is built from 11 residues. V was pared by 8 bases and J by 8 bases, with 12 bases between. Germline loops: CDR1 MNHEY, CDR2 SVGAGI. The CDR3 loop reads CASEDWLEAFF. DNA for the CDR3: TGTGCCAGCGAAGATTGGCTCGAAGCTTTCTTT.

The chain couples TRBV7-2 to TRBJ2-6, with D unresolved. V lost 3 bases and J 0 bases, leaving 12 bases between the germline ends. The CDR3 totals 17 residues. Germline V gene lookup returns CDR1 SGHTA and CDR2 FQGNSA. The CDR3 bases are TGTGCCAGCAGCTTTACCTACACCCACTCTGGGGCCAACGTCCTGACTTTC. This gives the protein CASSFTYTHSGANVLTF.

The CDR3 bases are TGCGCCAGCAGCCAAGGTCAGCGGGGGAATACCTACGAGCAGTACTTC. Amino acids: CASSQGQRGNTYEQYF. V gene TRBV4-1 combines with J gene TRBJ2-7, with 8 bases aligning to TRBD2. Germline V lookup: CDR1 MGHRA, CDR2 YSYEKL. The CDR3 is 16 residues long. Germline trimming cut 1 base from V and 2 bases from J; bases unmatched to any gene: 7.